What follows are 6 T cell receptor beta chains derived from one specimen sequenced in a study of human T cells and chemical hapten exposure. Time point reported: patch test 3, about 24 weeks after DPC sensitization. Stated treatment: therapeutic diphenylcyclopropenone sensitization with weekly scalp DPC. Using its own MiXCR run on the RACE reads, TCRdb lists one record per CDR3 protein. Here the sample spans about 82,000 distinct CDR3 sequences, 10% to 15% being singletons. This sample comprised whole blood, obtained in connection with sensitization to the hapten diphenylcyclopropenone (DPC). Source of these receptors: a woman between 50 and 59 years old with alopecia areata. Some clones in this sample may be carry-over from other donors' samples.

The V gene is TRBV10-3, the J gene TRBJ1-1; D ambiguous. The CDR3 consists of 13 residues. The germline V gene encodes CDR1 ENHRY and CDR2 SYGVKD. V dropped 10 bases and J dropped 0 bases, with 12 bases sitting between them. Here the CDR3 reads CASLPGMNTEAFF. The CDR3 DNA sequence: TGTGCCAGCCTCCCGGGGATGAACACTGAAGCTTTCTTT.

There are many counts of this clonotype. This rearrangement joins TRBV2 to TRBJ2-1, with D hard to call. The CDR3 sequence is 15 residues long. Between the trimmed V and J ends, which lost 6 bases and 2 bases, there was a span of 14 bases. The germline CDR1 and CDR2 sequences are SNHLY and FYNNEI. CDR3 sequence: CASRKPPNPYNEQFF. The CDR3 DNA reads TGTGCCAGCAGGAAACCTCCAAACCCCTACAATGAGCAGTTCTTC. The variable domain in full, completed from reference TRBV2 and TRBJ2-1, reads EPEVTQTPSHQVTQMGQEVILRCVPISNHLYFYWYRQILGQKVEFLVSFYNNEISEKSEIFDDQFSVERPDGSNFTLKIRSTKLEDSAMYFCASRKPPNPYNEQFFGPGTRLTVL.

The rearrangement joins TRBV21-1 to TRBJ1-5. TRBV21-1 is recorded as a pseudogene. This CDR3 region has 19 residues. CDR3: CASSKEYVVIGRANQPQHF. DNA for the CDR3: TGTGCCAGCAGCAAAGAGTATGTCGTGATAGGGAGGGCCAATCAGCCCCAGCATTTT.

This clonotype was recorded a few times. The CDR3 coding sequence is TGTGCCAGCAGCGCACAGGGTGGGATGAACACTGAAGCTTTCTTT. Its translation is CASSAQGGMNTEAFF. The chain links TRBV7-9 to TRBJ1-1; D possibly corresponds to TRBD1 (6 bases). Per the germline V gene, CDR1 is SEHNR and CDR2 is FQNEAQ (reference sequence). This CDR3 is 15 amino acids long. V was shortened by 5 bases and J by 0 bases, with 13 bases between the two germline ends.

J is TRBJ1-1 and V is TRBV29-1, with D unresolved. The germline V gene has CDR1 SQVTM and CDR2 ANQGSEA. The CDR3 loop spans 13 amino acids. Trimming stripped 4 bases from V and 4 bases from J, with 13 bases between. The CDR3 is CSVGSDPGTEAFF. In DNA, the CDR3 is TGCAGCGTTGGATCGGACCCGGGCACTGAAGCTTTCTTT.

This clonotype has just a few counts. The rearrangement joins TRBV6-5 to TRBJ2-1; TRBD2 aligns across 12 bases. The ends lost 5 bases at V and 7 bases at J; junction bases unmatched: 6. The germline V gene encodes CDR1 MNHEY and CDR2 SVGAGI. This CDR3 is 15 amino acids long. The CDR3 sequence is CASSNLGLAGNEQFF. DNA of the CDR3: TGTGCCAGCAGTAACCTCGGACTAGCGGGGAATGAGCAGTTCTTC.